A single sample is the source of the 9 T cell receptor beta chains below, sequenced in a study of blood T cells in healthy people across ages. Together with a sample-barcoded 5' primer, a J-beta primer mix was included in a second PCR lasting about 7 to 11 cycles. TCRdb processed the 5' RACE reads anew with MiXCR; each CDR3 protein has one entry. The sample has under 750,000 distinct CDR3 sequences; around half are singletons. What was sequenced was blood. These receptors were obtained from an elderly man in good health.

This clonotype was counted ten times or more. The gene calls are TRBV29-1 and TRBJ2-7; TRBD1 agrees at 9 bases. J lost 0 bases, V lost 4 bases, and 4 bases had no gene match. Germline V gene lookup returns CDR1 SQVTM and CDR2 ANQGSEA. CDR3 length equals 14 residues. CDR3 region: CSVATTGGSYEQYF. Here the CDR3 DNA reads TGCAGCGTTGCGACGACAGGGGGCTCCTACGAGCAGTACTTC.

This clonotype was seen repeatedly, ten times or more. A read error may account for a junction end that differs from germline. The chain uses TRBV7-7 and TRBJ2-1; D might be TRBD1 or TRBD2, each matching 6 bases. CDR3 length: 13 amino acids. The germline V gene encodes CDR1 SSHAT and CDR2 FNYEAQ (reference sequence). The CDR3 loop reads CASSLGGGNEQFF. The CDR3 bases are TGTGCTAGCAGCCTCGGAGGGGGTAATGAGCAGTTCTTC.

This clonotype was detected only a few times. V is TRBV28 and J is TRBJ2-3, with 13 positions matching TRBD2. Germline values: CDR1 MDHEN, CDR2 SYDVKM. The CDR3 loop spans 17 amino acids. Trimming cost V 3 bases and J 5 bases; bases outside gene matches: 8. The CDR3 spells CASSFGLAGELRDTQYF. CDR3 in DNA: TGTGCCAGCAGTTTTGGACTAGCGGGAGAATTGAGAGATACGCAGTATTTT. Supplemented by reference TRBV28 and TRBJ2-3, the full variable domain reads DVKVTQSSRYLVKRTGEKVFLECVQDMDHENMFWYRQDPGLGLRLIYFSYDVKMKEKGDIPEGYSVSREKKERFSLILESASTNQTSMYLCASSFGLAGELRDTQYFGPGTRLTVL.

The V and J genes are TRBV6-5 and TRBJ2-2; the D gene is possibly TRBD2 (5 bases). The length of the CDR3 is 16 residues. Trimming pared 6 bases from V and 6 bases from J, leaving 20 bases between. Germline CDR1 is MNHEY and CDR2 is SVGAGI. In DNA, the CDR3 is TGTGCCAGCAGAGTTAGCGTCGGAGAAGGTGCCGGGGAGCTGTTTTTT. The encoded protein is CASRVSVGEGAGELFF.

The sample holds a few counts of this clonotype. The V call is TRBV7-2, the J call TRBJ2-1; the match to TRBD2 covers 8 bases. Germline lookup yields CDR1 SGHTA and CDR2 FQGNSA. This CDR3 spans 15 amino acids. V trimming: 3 bases; J trimming: 7 bases; junction bases outside the gene matches: 8. The CDR3 DNA is TGTGCCAGCAGCTTTCGCAATATAGCGGGGAATGAGCAGTTCTTC. It encodes CASSFRNIAGNEQFF. Based on the CDR3 plus reference TRBV7-2 and TRBJ2-1, the full variable domain is GAGVSQSPSNKVTEKGKDVELRCDPISGHTALYWYRQSLGQGLEFLIYFQGNSAPDKSGLPSDRFSAERTGGSVSTLTIQRTQQEDSAVYLCASSFRNIAGNEQFFGPGTRLTVL.

The chain employs TRBV4-1 and TRBJ2-2; D gene uncertain. Deletions cut 3 bases from V and 3 bases from J, with 11 bases between. Germline CDR1 MGHRA, CDR2 YSYEKL. The CDR3 consists of 15 residues. CDR3 in DNA: TGCGCCAGCAGCCATGATAGCCCGGACACCGGGGAGCTGTTTTTT. Protein product: CASSHDSPDTGELFF.

As to this clonotype: The junction departs from germline at one end; a sequencing error may be responsible. The chain combines TRBV7-9 with TRBJ1-1; D is perhaps TRBD1 (6 bases). CDR3 length: 12 amino acids. Looked up from germline, CDR1 is SEHNR and CDR2 is FQNEAQ (reference sequence). The CDR3 loop reads CANSVDSQGAFF. The CDR3 nucleotides read TGTGCCAACAGCGTGGACAGCCAGGGGGCTTTCTTT.

This clonotype was seen once. The chain employs TRBV24-1 and TRBJ2-3; 8 nucleotides align to TRBD2. The CDR3 is made up of 15 amino acids. Trimming cost V 5 bases and J 0 bases; bases outside gene matches: 3. Germline CDR1 reads KGHDR; CDR2 reads SFDVKD. The CDR3 DNA is TGTGCCACCAGTGTCATAGCGGGAAGCACAGATACGCAGTATTTT. This encodes CATSVIAGSTDTQYF.

This clonotype appeared a few times. The J gene is TRBJ1-2, the V gene TRBV7-2; D is perhaps TRBD1 (5 bases). Germline V gives CDR1 SGHTA, CDR2 FQGNSA. The CDR3 spans 14 residues. V was clipped by 1 base and J by 4 bases, with 10 bases between them. The CDR3, as DNA: TGTGCCAGCAGCTTAGTCGGGGGACCCTATGGCTACACCTTC. This encodes CASSLVGGPYGYTF.